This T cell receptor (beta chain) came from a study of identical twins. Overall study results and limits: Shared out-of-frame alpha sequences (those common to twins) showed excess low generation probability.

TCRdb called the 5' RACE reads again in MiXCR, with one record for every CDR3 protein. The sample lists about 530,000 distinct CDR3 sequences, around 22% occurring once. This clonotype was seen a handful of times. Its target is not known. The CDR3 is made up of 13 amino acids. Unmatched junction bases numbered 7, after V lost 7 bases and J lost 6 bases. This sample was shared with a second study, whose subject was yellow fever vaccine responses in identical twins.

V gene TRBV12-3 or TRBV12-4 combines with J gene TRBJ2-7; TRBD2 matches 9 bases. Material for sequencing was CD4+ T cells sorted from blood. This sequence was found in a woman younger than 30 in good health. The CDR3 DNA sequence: TGTGCCAGCACAAAGGGACTAGCTCGCGAGCAGTACTTC. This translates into CASTKGLAREQYF.